One sample yielded the 30 T cell receptor beta chains listed below, sequenced in a study of blood T cell repertoires in COVID-19 (dated by TCRdb to between 2020 and 2021). Library preparation was by the immunoSEQ multiplex PCR assay. This is the immuneACCESS table as TCRdb keeps it, with only in-frame sequences that have V and J called. A part of the clones is gone; compared with another copy, unresolved V genes explain less than half, and the rest is unexplained. The sample table records 100,000 to 150,000 clones; about 86% of these occur just once. The top ten clones comprise around 4% of the sample. The sequencing input was peripheral blood. These receptors all stem from a woman in her forties or fifties with acute or convalescent COVID-19.

This chain joins TRBV4-1 and TRBJ1-2; 9 nucleotides agree with TRBD1. Trimming at V came to 5 bases and at J to 5 bases, leaving 9 bases not matched to a gene. The germline V gene encodes CDR1 MGHRA and CDR2 YSYEKL. This CDR3 contains 15 residues. The CDR3: CASSLPGQGGYGYTF. The DNA for the CDR3 is TGCGCCAGCAGCTTACCGGGACAGGGAGGATATGGCTACACCTTC.

This rearrangement joins TRBV3-1 (or the pseudogene TRBV3-2) to TRBJ1-2; the match to TRBD1 covers 7 bases. Germline values: CDR1 LGHDT, CDR2 YNNKEL (reference sequence). The CDR3 spans 13 residues. The trim removed 4 bases at V and 4 bases at J, leaving 3 bases unmatched. CDR3 protein: CASSLGQLYGYTF. CDR3 coding DNA: TGTGCCAGCAGCCTGGGACAGCTCTATGGCTACACCTTC.

The chain uses TRBV3-1 (or the pseudogene TRBV3-2) and TRBJ1-2; 8 bases match TRBD1. The germline V gene has CDR1 LGHDT and CDR2 YNNKEL (reference sequence). The V gene end was trimmed by 1 base and the J gene end by 7 bases; junction bases not matched to a gene: 5. The CDR3 is 14 residues long. CDR3 loop: CASSQGWTGSGYTF. The DNA of the CDR3 is TGTGCCAGCAGCCAAGGGTGGACAGGGTCTGGCTACACCTTC.

This clone was detected only a few times. In DNA, the CDR3 is TGTGCCAGCAGCCAAGATCCCCCTAGAGGGGGCCTGGGGACAGATACGCAGTATTTT. Amino acid sequence: CASSQDPPRGGLGTDTQYF. The chain links TRBV3-1 (or the pseudogene TRBV3-2) to TRBJ2-3; 7 positions agree with TRBD1. Losses at the gene ends were 0 bases for V and 3 bases for J; bases not matched to a gene: 15. Germline V gives CDR1 LGHDT, CDR2 YNNKEL (reference sequence). This CDR3 region has 19 residues.

In this sample, this clone turned up once. This chain links TRBV10-3 with TRBJ1-5; TRBD1 agrees at 11 bases. The V segment lost 6 bases and the J segment 4 bases; nucleotides outside the gene matches: 8. CDR3 length: 16 amino acids. From germline, CDR1 is ENHRY and CDR2 SYGVKD. In DNA form, the CDR3 reads TGTGCCATCAGCGGTACGGGACAGGGGGGAAATCAGCCCCAGCATTTT. Protein: CAISGTGQGGNQPQHF.

The V call is TRBV5-5, the J call TRBJ1-3; 9 bases agree with TRBD1. V dropped 4 bases and J dropped 4; count of bases not matched to a gene: 15. In germline, CDR1 is SGHKS, CDR2 YYEKEE (reference sequence). The CDR3 length is 18 residues. CDR3 DNA sequence: TGTGCCAGCAGCCCGACCTCGACAGGGGGTAGTAGAGGAAACACCATATATTTT. Translated: CASSPTSTGGSRGNTIYF.

CDR3 nucleotide sequence: TGTGCCAGCTCAAGCCTTCGAGCGGGGACGAACACCGGGGAGCTGTTTTTT. Protein: CASSSLRAGTNTGELFF. This rearrangement joins TRBV18 to TRBJ2-2; 7 bases agree with TRBD2. Trimming at V came to 5 bases and at J to 0 bases, leaving 9 bases not matched to a gene. The CDR3 totals 17 residues. Germline CDR1 is KGHSH and CDR2 is LQKENI. Complete variable domain (other parts from reference TRBV18 and TRBJ2-2): NAGVMQNPRHLVRRRGQEARLRCSPMKGHSHVYWYRQLPEEGLKFMVYLQKENIIDESGMPKERFSAEFPKEGPSILRIQQVVRGDSAAYFCASSSLRAGTNTGELFFGEGSRLTVL.

V and J are TRBV5-1 and TRBJ1-5; a weak D match, TRBD1 (5 bases). The CDR3 consists of 13 residues. V dropped 2 bases and J dropped 5 bases, with 8 bases sitting between them. Germline CDR1 SGHRS, CDR2 YFSETQ. CDR3: CASSLDRDQPQHF. The CDR3 DNA sequence: TGCGCCAGCAGCTTAGACAGAGATCAGCCCCAGCATTTT.

CDR3 sequence reads: CSASVNTEAFF. The DNA of the CDR3 is TGCAGTGCTAGCGTGAACACTGAAGCTTTCTTT. V gene TRBV20-1 combines with J gene TRBJ1-1; D ambiguous. CDR3 length equals 11 residues. V was pared by 3 bases and J by 0 bases, with 2 bases between. The V gene's germline CDR1 is DFQATT and CDR2 SNEGSKA (reference sequence).

This clone was recorded once. V usage is TRBV28 and J usage is TRBJ1-1; D is perhaps TRBD1 (6 bases). The ends were cut back, 6 bases at V and 0 bases at J, with 14 bases in the middle. CDR3 length equals 15 residues. The germline gives CDR1 MDHEN, CDR2 SYDVKM. The chain's CDR3 is CASSPPGQMNTEAFF. The CDR3 DNA sequence: TGTGCCAGCAGCCCACCGGGACAAATGAACACTGAAGCTTTCTTT.

DNA of the CDR3: TGTGCCAGCAGTCTACGACAGATATACAATCAGCCCCAGCATTTT. Translating gives CASSLRQIYNQPQHF. The chain uses TRBV28 and TRBJ1-5, with D perhaps matching TRBD1 (5 bases). This CDR3 has 15 amino acids. Per germline, CDR1 MDHEN and CDR2 SYDVKM. Trimming pared 5 bases from V and 3 bases from J, leaving 14 bases between.

The genes are TRBV6-6 and TRBJ1-3, with TRBD1 matching over 7 bases. The CDR3 sequence is 13 residues long. Trimming took 10 bases from V and 3 from J; bases not matched to a gene: 6. CDR1 MNHNY and CDR2 SVGAGI come from the germline V gene (reference sequence). The DNA for the CDR3 is TGTGCCACCAGGGGGGGAATTGGAAACACCATATATTTT. Amino acids: CATRGGIGNTIYF.

The rearrangement links TRBV6-2 or TRBV6-3 to TRBJ1-5, with D maybe TRBD1 (6 bases). The ends were cut back, 6 bases at V and 2 bases at J, with 14 bases in the middle. This CDR3 has 15 amino acids. Germline lookup yields CDR1 MNHEY and CDR2 SVGEGT. The CDR3 region has the DNA TGTGCCAGCAGCCTACAGGGATTTCGCAATCAGCCCCAGCATTTT. This translates into CASSLQGFRNQPQHF.

The J gene is TRBJ2-7, the V gene TRBV27, with D possibly being TRBD1 (5 bases). The germline V gene encodes CDR1 MNHEY and CDR2 SMNVEV (reference sequence). Trimming stripped 3 bases from V and 6 bases from J, with 18 bases between. The CDR3 consists of 15 residues. CDR3 DNA sequence: TGTGCCAGCAGTTTTCAGGGTCAAGGATATAGCGAGCAGTACTTC. Protein: CASSFQGQGYSEQYF.

The V gene is TRBV6-5, the J gene TRBJ2-7; 9 bases are a match to TRBD1. The V and J ends lost 5 bases and 3 bases, in that order; junction bases with no gene match: 2. Germline CDR1 and CDR2: MNHEY and SVGAGI. The CDR3 spans 13 residues. CDR3 bases: TGTGCCAGCAGTACGGACAGGGGCTACGAGCAGTACTTC. This sequence encodes CASSTDRGYEQYF.

J is TRBJ2-1 and V is TRBV11-2; D is ambiguous. From germline, CDR1 is SGHAT and CDR2 FQNNGV. Deletions cut 0 bases from V and 2 bases from J, with 11 bases between. The CDR3 is 16 residues long. The CDR3 nucleotides read TGTGCCAGCAGCTTAGATCCCAGCGTAGCCTACAATGAGCAGTTCTTC. As protein: CASSLDPSVAYNEQFF.

The chain has TRBV7-9 and TRBJ1-1; D might be TRBD1 (6 bases). This CDR3 has 15 amino acids. The V end lost 5 bases, the J end lost 5 bases, and 18 bases lay between the germline ends. Per the germline V gene, CDR1 is SEHNR and CDR2 is FQNEAQ (reference sequence). CDR3 loop: CASSGRASGETEAFF. The CDR3 nucleotides read TGTGCCAGCAGCGGCCGGGCTTCAGGGGAGACTGAAGCTTTCTTT.

The CDR3 sequence is CATSRGLAGTYNEQFF. CDR3 nucleotide sequence: TGTGCCACCAGTCGAGGACTAGCGGGAACCTACAATGAGCAGTTCTTC. The V and J genes are TRBV15 and TRBJ2-1, with 12 bases aligning to TRBD2. V gave up 6 bases and J gave up 2 bases; unmatched junction bases: 5. This CDR3 contains 16 residues. CDR1 is LNHNV and CDR2 is YYDKDF in the germline V gene (reference sequence).

J is TRBJ1-2 and V is TRBV3-1 (or the pseudogene TRBV3-2); D might be TRBD1 (6 bases). The CDR3 is 14 residues long. Germline V gene sequence: CDR1 LGHDT, CDR2 YNNKEL (reference sequence). Trimming took 3 bases from V and 8 from J, leaving 16 bases between them. The CDR3 region is CASSHGSQGSGYTF. CDR3 in DNA: TGTGCCAGCAGCCACGGAAGCCAGGGGAGCGGCTACACCTTC.

This clone has just a few counts. The V call is TRBV5-1, the J call TRBJ1-1; unclear D gene. The V gene lost 2 bases and the J gene lost 4 bases, with 12 bases spanning the gap. This CDR3 has 14 amino acids. From germline, CDR1 is SGHRS and CDR2 YFSETQ. CDR3 loop: CASSFRGEGTEAFF. DNA of the CDR3: TGCGCCAGCAGCTTTCGAGGTGAGGGCACTGAAGCTTTCTTT. Using reference TRBV5-1 and TRBJ1-1 for the parts outside the CDR3, the full variable domain is KAGVTQTPRYLIKTRGQQVTLSCSPISGHRSVSWYQQTPGQGLQFLFEYFSETQRNKGNFPGRFSGRQFSNSRSEMNVSTLELGDSALYLCASSFRGEGTEAFFGQGTRLTVV.

There are many counts of this clone. The chain links TRBV5-1 to TRBJ2-7; TRBD2 matches at 7 bases. Trimming at V came to 4 bases and at J to 5 bases, leaving 9 bases not matched to a gene. Per germline, CDR1 SGHRS and CDR2 YFSETQ. The length of the CDR3 is 14 residues. The CDR3 spells CASSLLAGRDEQYF. The CDR3 coding sequence is TGCGCCAGCAGCCTACTGGCAGGGAGGGACGAGCAGTACTTC.

The chain carries TRBV7-2 and TRBJ2-5; 7 positions match TRBD2. From germline, CDR1 is SGHTA and CDR2 FQGNSA. The CDR3 extends over 15 amino acids. The ends lost 2 bases at V and 5 bases at J; junction bases unmatched: 8. The CDR3 DNA reads as TGTGCCAGCAGCTTACTGGGAGGGAGGGTTGAGACCCAGTACTTC. Translating gives CASSLLGGRVETQYF. Supplemented by reference TRBV7-2 and TRBJ2-5, the full variable domain reads GAGVSQSPSNKVTEKGKDVELRCDPISGHTALYWYRQSLGQGLEFLIYFQGNSAPDKSGLPSDRFSAERTGGSVSTLTIQRTQQEDSAVYLCASSLLGGRVETQYFGPGTRLLVL.

CDR3: CASSLDGRERTEAFF. CDR3 nucleotides: TGCGCCAGCAGCTTGGATGGCAGGGAAAGGACTGAAGCTTTCTTT. The chain links TRBV5-1 to TRBJ1-1, with D maybe TRBD1 (5 bases). The CDR3 sequence is 15 residues long. CDR1 SGHRS and CDR2 YFSETQ come from the germline V gene. Between the trimmed V and J ends, which lost 0 bases and 5 bases, there was a span of 14 bases.

This clone was detected only once. The genes are TRBV6-1 and TRBJ1-3, with D unresolved. The V and J ends lost 1 base and 4 bases respectively, with 17 bases between them. CDR1 MNHNS and CDR2 SASEGT come from the germline V gene. The CDR3 length is 17 residues. CDR3 coding DNA: TGTGCCAGCAGTGAAGTCCCTGCGGGGTATGGGGGAAACACCATATATTTT. Protein product: CASSEVPAGYGGNTIYF.

The chain has TRBV7-9 and TRBJ2-7, with a weak D call TRBD2 (7 bases). Germline V gene data show CDR1 as SEHNR and CDR2 as FQNEAQ (reference sequence). This CDR3 contains 16 residues. Trimming left V 5 bases short and J 3 bases short, with 20 bases between. CDR3 protein: CASSPKPRGGSYEQYF. DNA for the CDR3: TGTGCCAGCAGCCCAAAACCAAGGGGGGGGAGCTACGAGCAGTACTTC. Full variable domain (rest looked up from reference TRBV7-9 and TRBJ2-7): DTGVSQNPRHKITKRGQNVTFRCDPISEHNRLYWYRQTLGQGPEFLTYFQNEAQLEKSRLLSDRFSAERPKGSFSTLEIQRTEQGDSAMYLCASSPKPRGGSYEQYFGPGTRLTVT.

The V call is TRBV27, the J call TRBJ1-2; 8 bases map to TRBD1. Per germline, CDR1 MNHEY and CDR2 SMNVEV (reference sequence). There are 14 residues in the CDR3. V shed 3 bases and J 7 bases; nucleotides not matched to a gene: 7. Here the CDR3 reads CASSFQGTGAGYTF. DNA for the CDR3: TGTGCCAGCAGTTTCCAAGGGACAGGTGCTGGCTACACCTTC.

This clone was detected only once. The chain uses TRBV18 and TRBJ2-5; 7 bases fit TRBD2. Germline trimming cut 0 bases from V and 10 bases from J; bases unmatched to any gene: 14. Germline lookup yields CDR1 KGHSH and CDR2 LQKENI. The CDR3 consists of 16 residues. The CDR3 DNA sequence: TGTGCCAGCTCACCACCCATGGGCGGGGGTGTACGAGGCCAGTACTTC. Its translation: CASSPPMGGGVRGQYF.

Comment on this clone: This CDR3 is also generated by other DNA sequences in the sample. CDR3 nucleotides: TGTGCCAGCAGCCCCGACAGCAACTATGGCTACACCTTC. It yields the protein CASSPDSNYGYTF. The genes are TRBV7-9 and TRBJ1-2, with D possibly matching TRBD1 (5 bases). Looked up from germline, CDR1 is SEHNR and CDR2 is FQNEAQ (reference sequence). The V and J ends lost 5 bases and 2 bases respectively, with 9 bases between them. The CDR3 length is 13 residues.

The V call is TRBV30, the J call TRBJ1-3; 8 bases align to TRBD1. In germline, CDR1 is GTSNPN, CDR2 SVGIG (reference sequence). After removal of 2 bases from V and 3 bases from J, the junction contained 3 bases not matched to a gene. This CDR3 has 14 residues. The CDR3 bases are TGTGCCTGGAGTCTGACAGGGGTTGGAAACACCATATATTTT. It yields the protein CAWSLTGVGNTIYF.

The CDR3 loop reads CASKSGGAGEKLFF. The CDR3 nucleotides are TGTGCCAGCAAGTCCGGGGGGGCCGGCGAAAAACTGTTTTTT. The V gene is TRBV6-5, the J gene TRBJ1-4, with D perhaps matching TRBD1 (6 bases). Trimming stripped 7 bases from V and 8 bases from J, with 17 bases between. Germline V gene lookup returns CDR1 MNHEY and CDR2 SVGAGI. The CDR3 runs to 14 residues.